Listed here are 3 T cell receptor beta chains from one sample, sequenced in a study of yellow fever vaccine responses in identical twins. From the RT-PCR reads, TCRdb called clonotypes with MiXCR, one entry per CDR3 protein. The sample includes tens of thousands of distinct CDR3 sequences, under 80% of them seen just once. The sample was T cells from blood (PBMCs), unsorted or a sorted subset (not recorded which), taken before or after yellow fever vaccination (not recorded which). The receptors stem from a woman aged 18 to 35 who received the yellow fever vaccine.

The rearrangement joins TRBV3-1 to TRBJ1-6; D ambiguous. The length of the CDR3 is 16 residues. Germline V CDR1 and CDR2: LGHDT, YNNKEL (reference sequence). Between the trimmed V and J ends, which lost 5 bases and 4 bases, there was a span of 15 bases. This CDR3 reads CASSDRRAIYNSPLHF. The CDR3 DNA reads TGTGCCAGCAGCGACCGGAGGGCCATATATAATTCACCCCTCCACTTT.

J is TRBJ1-2 and V is TRBV4-2, with unresolved D. V lost 4 bases and J lost 2, with 8 bases in between. Looked up from germline, CDR1 is LGHNA and CDR2 is YNFKEQ. CDR3 length: 13 residues. Here the CDR3 reads CASSPPGNYGYTF. DNA for the CDR3: TGTGCCAGCAGCCCCCCGGGCAACTATGGCTACACCTTC.

This chain uses TRBV5-1 with TRBJ1-2; D perhaps matches TRBD1 (6 bases). The CDR3 loop spans 14 amino acids. V was cut by 4 bases and J by 1 base, with 11 bases left in between. In germline, CDR1 is SGHRS, CDR2 YFSETQ. The DNA for the CDR3 is TGCGCCAGCAGCACGGGACACCTTAACTATGGCTACACCTTC. Translated, it gives CASSTGHLNYGYTF.